This T cell receptor (beta chain) stems from a study of glioma-infiltrating T cells after dendritic cell vaccination. Study in general: Dendritic cell vaccine was injected intradermally three times, biweekly.

The PCR used 60 V beta and 13 J beta primers. Produced via immunoSEQ multiplex PCR; TCRdb's table is partial and in-frame only. The sample includes 45,000 to 55,000 clones, 85% of them seen just once. CDR3 length: 14 residues. Germline CDR1 reads SGHVS; CDR2 reads FNYEAQ. V was trimmed by 1 base and J by 6 bases, leaving 11 bases between them. Patients had residual fresh-frozen tumor tissue and more than two years of survival data. This clonotype was obtained from a human donor with glioblastoma. The chain links TRBV7-6 to TRBJ2-3, with no clear D. Here the sequenced sample was blood, taken before dendritic cell vaccination. Here the CDR3 reads CASSLGSFRDTQYF. The CDR3 region has the DNA TGTGCCAGCAGCTTAGGATCCTTCCGGGATACGCAGTATTTT.